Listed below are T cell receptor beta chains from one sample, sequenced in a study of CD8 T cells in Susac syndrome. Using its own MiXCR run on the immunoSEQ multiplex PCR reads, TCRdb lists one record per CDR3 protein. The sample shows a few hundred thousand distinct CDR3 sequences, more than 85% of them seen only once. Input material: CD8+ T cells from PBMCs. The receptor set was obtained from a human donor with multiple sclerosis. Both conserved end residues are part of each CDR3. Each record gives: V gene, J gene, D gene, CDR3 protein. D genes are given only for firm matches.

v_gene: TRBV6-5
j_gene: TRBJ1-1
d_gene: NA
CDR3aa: CASSTAGDLATEAFF

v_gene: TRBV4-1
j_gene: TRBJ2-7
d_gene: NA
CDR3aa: CASSQDYVYEQYF

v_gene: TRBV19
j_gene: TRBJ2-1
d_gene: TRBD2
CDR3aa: CASSIGGFSGSREQFF

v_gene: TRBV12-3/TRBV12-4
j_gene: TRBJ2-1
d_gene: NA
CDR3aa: CASRAAKINEQFF

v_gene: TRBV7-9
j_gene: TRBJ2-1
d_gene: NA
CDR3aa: CASSPDGTKSYNEQFF

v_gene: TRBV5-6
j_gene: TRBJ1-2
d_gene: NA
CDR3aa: CASSLGPLAGGYTF

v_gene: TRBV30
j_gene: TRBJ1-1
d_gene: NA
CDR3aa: CAWNRGWQGEAFF

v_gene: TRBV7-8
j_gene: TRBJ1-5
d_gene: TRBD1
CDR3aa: CASSFNPWDRNQPQHF

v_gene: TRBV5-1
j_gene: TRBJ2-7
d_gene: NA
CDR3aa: CASSPAGGTYEQYF

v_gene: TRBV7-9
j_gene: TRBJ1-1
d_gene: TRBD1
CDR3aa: CASSPGQGEDEAFF

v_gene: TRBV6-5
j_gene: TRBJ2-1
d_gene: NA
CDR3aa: CASSYRWGNEQFF

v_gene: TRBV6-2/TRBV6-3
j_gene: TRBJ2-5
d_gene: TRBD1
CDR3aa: CAIRTGGAQYF

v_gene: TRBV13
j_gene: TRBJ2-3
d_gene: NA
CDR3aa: CASSLGPGPTDTQYF

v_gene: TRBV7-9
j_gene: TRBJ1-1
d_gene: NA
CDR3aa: CASTLGKSEAFF

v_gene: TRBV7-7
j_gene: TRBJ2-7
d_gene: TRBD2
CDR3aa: CASSLLAGDEQYF

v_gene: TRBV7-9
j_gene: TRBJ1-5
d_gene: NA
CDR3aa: CASSPQEATSNQPQHF

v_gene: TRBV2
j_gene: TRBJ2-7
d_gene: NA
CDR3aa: CASSDGQGYEQYF

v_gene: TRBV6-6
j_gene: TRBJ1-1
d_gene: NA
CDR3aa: CASSPLSTTEAFF

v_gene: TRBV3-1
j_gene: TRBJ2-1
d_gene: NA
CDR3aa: CASSQDPNGGPYNEQFF

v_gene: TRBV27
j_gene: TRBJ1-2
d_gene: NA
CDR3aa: CASSPRPVDSTGYTF

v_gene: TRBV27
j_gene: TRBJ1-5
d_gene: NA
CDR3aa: CASRSDIYQPQHF

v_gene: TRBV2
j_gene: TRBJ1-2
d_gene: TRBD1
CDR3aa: CASSPLSRDRDGYTF

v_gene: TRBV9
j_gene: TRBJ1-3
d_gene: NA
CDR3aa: CASSPRDSGNTIYF

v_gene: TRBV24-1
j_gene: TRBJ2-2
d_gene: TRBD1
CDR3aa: CATSGQGYGELFF

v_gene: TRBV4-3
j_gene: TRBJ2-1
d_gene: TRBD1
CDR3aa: CASSQVQGRFDNEQFF

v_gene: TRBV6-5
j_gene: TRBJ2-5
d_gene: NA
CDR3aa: CASSWDFEETQYF

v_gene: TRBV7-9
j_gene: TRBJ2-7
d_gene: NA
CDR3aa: CASSLGLEQYF

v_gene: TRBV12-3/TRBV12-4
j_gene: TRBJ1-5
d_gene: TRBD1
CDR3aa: CASSLNPNRGHGQPQHF

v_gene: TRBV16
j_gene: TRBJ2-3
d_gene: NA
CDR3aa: CASSPNRDTQYF

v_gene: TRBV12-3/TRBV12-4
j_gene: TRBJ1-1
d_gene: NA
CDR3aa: CASLLIGTEAFF

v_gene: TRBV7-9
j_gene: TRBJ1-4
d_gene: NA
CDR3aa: CASQGAEATNEKLFF

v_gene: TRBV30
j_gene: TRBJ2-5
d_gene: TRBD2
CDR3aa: CAWSETSVKETQYF

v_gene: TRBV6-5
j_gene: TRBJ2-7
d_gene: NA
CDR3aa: CASSPGPPLGYEQYF

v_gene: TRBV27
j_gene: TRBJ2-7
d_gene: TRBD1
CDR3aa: CASSWQGAYEQYF

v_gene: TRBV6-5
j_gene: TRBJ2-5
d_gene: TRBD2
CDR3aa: CASSNRLAGGRETQYF

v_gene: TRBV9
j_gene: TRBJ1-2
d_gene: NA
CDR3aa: CASSGRSLANYGYTF

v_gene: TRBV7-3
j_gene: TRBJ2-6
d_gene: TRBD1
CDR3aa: CASSSRTGNGANVLTF

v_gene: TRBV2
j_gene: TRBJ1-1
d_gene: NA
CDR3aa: CASSEYRDTNTEAFF

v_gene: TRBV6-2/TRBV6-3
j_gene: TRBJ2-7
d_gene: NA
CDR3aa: CATRGRGENSYEQYF

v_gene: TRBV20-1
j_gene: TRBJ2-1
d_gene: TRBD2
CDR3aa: CSAQRGAGGPYNEQFF

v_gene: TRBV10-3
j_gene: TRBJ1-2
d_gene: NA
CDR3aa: CAISELQLPPDGYTF

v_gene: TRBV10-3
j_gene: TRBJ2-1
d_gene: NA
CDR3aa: CAISPSSYNEQFF

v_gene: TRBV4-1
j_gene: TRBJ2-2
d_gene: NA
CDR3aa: CASSPFDSTGELFF

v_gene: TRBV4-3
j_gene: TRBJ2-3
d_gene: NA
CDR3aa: CASSPPSRRTQYF

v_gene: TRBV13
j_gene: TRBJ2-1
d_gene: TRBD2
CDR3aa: CASTTSSGKAYNEQFF

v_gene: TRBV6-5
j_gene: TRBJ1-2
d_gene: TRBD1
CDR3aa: CASRAGLTGGYGYTF

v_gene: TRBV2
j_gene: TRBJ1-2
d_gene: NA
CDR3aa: CASSTFDVGYGYTF

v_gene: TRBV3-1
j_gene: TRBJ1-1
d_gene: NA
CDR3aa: CASSQVSGAGVNTEAFF

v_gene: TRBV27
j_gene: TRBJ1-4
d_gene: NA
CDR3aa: CASSLQYTNEKLFF

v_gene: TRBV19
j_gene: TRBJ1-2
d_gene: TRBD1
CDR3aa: CASSIDNVPGQPKRLYGYTF

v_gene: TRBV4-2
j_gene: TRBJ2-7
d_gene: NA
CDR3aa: CASSQISGGVYEQYF

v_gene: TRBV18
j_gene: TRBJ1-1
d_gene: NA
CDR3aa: CASSPSDSSSRATEAFF

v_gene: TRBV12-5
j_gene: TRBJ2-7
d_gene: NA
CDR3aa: CASGASGTWNEQYF

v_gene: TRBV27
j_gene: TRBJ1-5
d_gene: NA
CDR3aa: CASSLRVAAGDQPQHF

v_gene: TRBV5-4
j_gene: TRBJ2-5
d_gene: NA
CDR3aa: CASSHDSQETQYF

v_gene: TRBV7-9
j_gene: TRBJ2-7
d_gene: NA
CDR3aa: CASSLSHIPYEQYF

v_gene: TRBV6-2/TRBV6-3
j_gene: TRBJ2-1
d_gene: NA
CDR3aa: CASSYSWRSSYNEQFF

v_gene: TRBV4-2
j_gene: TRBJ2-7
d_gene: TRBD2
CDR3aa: CASSQEGTSGGNSYEQYF